These T cell receptor beta chains were read from a single sample in a study of blood T cell repertoires in COVID-19. TCRdb's copy holds only in-frame clones and misses some; the assay was immunoSEQ multiplex PCR. The sample records approximately 200,000 clones, around four fifths being singletons. Sequencing was carried out using PBMCs or T cells enriched from blood (not recorded which). These receptors were obtained from a man aged 35-49 years who had recovered from COVID-19. CDR3s include the opening cysteine and the closing phenylalanine or tryptophan.

v_call	j_call	cdr3_aa
TRBV5-4	TRBJ2-2	CASSLAGRTGKAGELFF
TRBV11-2	TRBJ2-3	CASSFMLAETDTQYF
TRBV14	TRBJ2-5	CASSQDYGGSQETQYF
TRBV18	TRBJ1-2	CASSPRGGDGYTF
TRBV10-2	TRBJ1-1	CASRDDRVEAFF
TRBV18	TRBJ2-7	CASSETGYEQYF
TRBV29-1	TRBJ2-1	CSVLHSNEQFF
TRBV6-5	TRBJ2-5	CASTVTSNQETQYF
TRBV5-1	TRBJ2-1	CASSFSGSSYNEQFF
TRBV15	TRBJ1-2	CATSREQGLYDGYTF
TRBV9	TRBJ2-1	CASSVVGTSNEQFF
TRBV11-2	TRBJ1-1	CASSFDRRPNTEAFF
TRBV6-5	TRBJ2-7	CASSPTSLWEQYF
TRBV11-1	TRBJ1-1	CASSFDRGMAEAFF
TRBV5-1	TRBJ1-2	CASSLAPGDRGYGYTF
TRBV12-5	TRBJ1-1	CASGTDPMNTEAFF
TRBV14	TRBJ1-1	CASRSVQGAPNTEAFF
TRBV2	TRBJ1-3	CASRTSSGNTIYF
TRBV12-3/TRBV12-4	TRBJ2-7	CASSLGGHEQYF
TRBV6-5	TRBJ1-5	CASRSPGQGDQPQHF
TRBV19	TRBJ2-2	CASTSQAYTGELFF
TRBV2	TRBJ1-5	CASHRRSNQPQHF
TRBV18	TRBJ1-2	CASSPGQGNYGYTF
TRBV19	TRBJ1-2	CASRNPGTGDYGYTF
TRBV5-4	TRBJ2-5	CASSSQGAGETQYF
TRBV5-1	TRBJ2-5	CASSPAGGRGDQYF